The TCR beta chain described here comes from a study of patients and donors after allogeneic stem cell transplantation. Each CDR3 protein is one row after TCRdb ran MiXCR on the RT-PCR reads. Of roughly 230,000 distinct CDR3 sequences listed, 14% were seen once; the top ten hold 11%. CDR1 and CDR2 (germline): SEHNR, FQNEAQ (reference sequence). The CDR3 totals 16 residues. V dropped 1 base and J dropped 0 bases, with 10 bases sitting between them. The V gene is TRBV7-9, the J gene TRBJ1-3; D not resolved. The material sequenced was blood, either unsorted or a sorted T cell fraction (not recorded which). This TCR was recovered from a human donor who was either an allogeneic HSCT recipient or a stem cell or donor lymphocyte infusion donor (not recorded which). It is not recorded whose cells these are; they may come from a transplant donor. The CDR3 here is CASSLEDGYSGNTIYF. As DNA, the CDR3 is TGTGCCAGCAGCTTAGAGGACGGATACTCTGGAAACACCATATATTTT.